Given below is one T cell receptor beta chain in context. V lost 5 bases to trimming and J lost 0 bases, with 14 bases between them. This CDR3 region has 15 residues. Germline V gene lookup returns CDR1 SNHLY and CDR2 FYNNEI. The sample originates from a study of OX40 agonist ivuxolimab in advanced cancers. Using immunoSEQ multiplex PCR, the repertoire was profiled, and TCRdb retains in-frame clones only, with some absent. The sample lists about 25,000 clones; around 86% were seen once. The chain has TRBV2 and TRBJ2-7; tentatively, D is TRBD2 (6 bases). This TCR derives from an adult with an advanced solid tumor such as melanoma, head and neck, liver or kidney cancer. The sample in question was CD4+ or CD8+ T cells sorted from blood, obtained in a trial of the OX40 agonist ivuxolimab. The CDR3 coding sequence is TGTGCCAGCAGTTGGGGCCGGGACTTCTCCTACGAGCAGTACTTC. This sequence encodes CASSWGRDFSYEQYF. Combining the CDR3 with reference TRBV2 and TRBJ2-7 gives the whole variable domain EPEVTQTPSHQVTQMGQEVILRCVPISNHLYFYWYRQILGQKVEFLVSFYNNEISEKSEIFDDQFSVERPDGSNFTLKIRSTKLEDSAMYFCASSWGRDFSYEQYFGPGTRLTVT.